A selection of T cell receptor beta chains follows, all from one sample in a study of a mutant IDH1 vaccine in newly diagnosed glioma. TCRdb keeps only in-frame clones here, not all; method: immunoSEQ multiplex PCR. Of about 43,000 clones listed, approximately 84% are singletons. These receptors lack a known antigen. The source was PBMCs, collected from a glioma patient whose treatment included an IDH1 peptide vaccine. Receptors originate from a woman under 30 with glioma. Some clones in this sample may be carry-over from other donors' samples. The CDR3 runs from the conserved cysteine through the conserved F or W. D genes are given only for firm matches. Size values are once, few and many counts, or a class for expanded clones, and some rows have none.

cdr3_nt: TGTGCCACCAGCAGAGATGGGCGTCTTGACGAGCAGTACTTC
cdr3_aa: CATSRDGRLDEQYF
clone_size: -
cdr3_length: 14
v_call: TRBV15
j_call: TRBJ2-7
d_call: -

cdr3_nt: TGTGCCAGCAGCTTAGATTCTCGTGGGGGCGGGGGCTATGGCTACACCTTC
cdr3_aa: CASSLDSRGGGGYGYTF
clone_size: -
cdr3_length: 17
v_call: TRBV7-2
j_call: TRBJ1-2
d_call: -

cdr3_nt: TGTGCCAGTAGCATGACAGGGAACACTGAAGCTTTCTTT
cdr3_aa: CASSMTGNTEAFF
clone_size: -
cdr3_length: 13
v_call: TRBV19
j_call: TRBJ1-1
d_call: -

cdr3_nt: TGCGCCAGCAGTTTGCCGACTAGCGGCTACGCCGGGGAGCTGTTTTTT
cdr3_aa: CASSLPTSGYAGELFF
clone_size: -
cdr3_length: 16
v_call: TRBV5-1
j_call: TRBJ2-2
d_call: TRBD2

cdr3_nt: TGTGCCAGTAGTATAGATAGGAGCTCCTACAATGAGCAGTTCTTC
cdr3_aa: CASSIDRSSYNEQFF
clone_size: -
cdr3_length: 15
v_call: TRBV19
j_call: TRBJ2-1
d_call: -

cdr3_nt: TGTGCCAGCAGCATAGATGGGGAAGGGGCTAAGCAGTACTTC
cdr3_aa: CASSIDGEGAKQYF
clone_size: -
cdr3_length: 14
v_call: TRBV21-1
j_call: TRBJ2-7
d_call: -

cdr3_nt: TGTGCCAGCAGCCAATTCTCCGGGACTAGCGGATACGAGCAGTACTTC
cdr3_aa: CASSQFSGTSGYEQYF
clone_size: -
cdr3_length: 16
v_call: TRBV4-2
j_call: TRBJ2-7
d_call: TRBD2

cdr3_nt: TGTGCCAGCAGCTCGACAGATAGCAATCAGCCCCAGCATTTT
cdr3_aa: CASSSTDSNQPQHF
clone_size: few
cdr3_length: 14
v_call: TRBV7-9
j_call: TRBJ1-5
d_call: -

cdr3_nt: TGCGCCAGCAGCCAAGGGGGAGGCGTTAACTATGGCTACACCTTC
cdr3_aa: CASSQGGGVNYGYTF
clone_size: -
cdr3_length: 15
v_call: TRBV4-3
j_call: TRBJ1-2
d_call: -

cdr3_nt: TGTGCCAGCAGTTTCATAGGGACAGGGGGCACTGAAGCTTTCTTT
cdr3_aa: CASSFIGTGGTEAFF
clone_size: few
cdr3_length: 15
v_call: TRBV5-4
j_call: TRBJ1-1
d_call: TRBD1

cdr3_nt: TGTGCCAGCAGCTTAGGGGTAACCGGGACAGGGTGGATTGGCTACACCTTC
cdr3_aa: CASSLGVTGTGWIGYTF
clone_size: once
cdr3_length: 17
v_call: TRBV7-9
j_call: TRBJ1-2
d_call: TRBD1

cdr3_nt: TGTGCCAGCAGCTTTATCCGGGGGGGCGAAGAAGAGCCCAGAAACACTGAAGCTTTCTTT
cdr3_aa: CASSFIRGGEEEPRNTEAFF
clone_size: -
cdr3_length: 20
v_call: TRBV7-8
j_call: TRBJ1-1
d_call: -

cdr3_nt: TGCGCCAGCAGCCAAGCCGGGACATGGAACACCGGGGAGCTGTTTTTT
cdr3_aa: CASSQAGTWNTGELFF
clone_size: -
cdr3_length: 16
v_call: TRBV4-1
j_call: TRBJ2-2
d_call: -

cdr3_nt: TGTGCCACCAGCAGAGTCGGGCTCTCAAGCTCTGGAAACACCATATATTTT
cdr3_aa: CATSRVGLSSSGNTIYF
clone_size: -
cdr3_length: 17
v_call: TRBV15
j_call: TRBJ1-3
d_call: -

cdr3_nt: TGCGCCAGCAGCCCGGTGGGGGGGACTGAAGCTTTCTTT
cdr3_aa: CASSPVGGTEAFF
clone_size: -
cdr3_length: 13
v_call: TRBV5-1
j_call: TRBJ1-1
d_call: -

cdr3_nt: TGCGCCAGCGCCGGACAGGGGGCGATGGGCGGGGAGCTGTTTTTT
cdr3_aa: CASAGQGAMGGELFF
clone_size: -
cdr3_length: 15
v_call: TRBV4-3
j_call: TRBJ2-2
d_call: TRBD1

cdr3_nt: TGTGCCAGCAGTGAAACACCAGGGGTCTCCTACGAGCAGTACTTC
cdr3_aa: CASSETPGVSYEQYF
clone_size: -
cdr3_length: 15
v_call: TRBV6-1
j_call: TRBJ2-7
d_call: -

cdr3_nt: TGCGCCAGCAGCTTGGATTTAGGGGGAACTAATGAAAAACTGTTTTTT
cdr3_aa: CASSLDLGGTNEKLFF
clone_size: few
cdr3_length: 16
v_call: TRBV5-1
j_call: TRBJ1-4
d_call: -

cdr3_nt: TGTGCCAGCAGCTTACTTCGCAGGGTCGACTATGGCTACACCTTC
cdr3_aa: CASSLLRRVDYGYTF
clone_size: -
cdr3_length: 15
v_call: TRBV11-2
j_call: TRBJ1-2
d_call: -

cdr3_nt: TGTGCCAGCAGCTTCCCCGCTGCCGAGCAGTACTTC
cdr3_aa: CASSFPAAEQYF
clone_size: -
cdr3_length: 12
v_call: TRBV5-4
j_call: TRBJ2-7
d_call: -

cdr3_nt: TGCGCCAGCAGCCTAAATCAGGGCTACGAGCAGTACTTC
cdr3_aa: CASSLNQGYEQYF
clone_size: -
cdr3_length: 13
v_call: TRBV5-1
j_call: TRBJ2-7
d_call: -

cdr3_nt: TGTGCCAGCAGCTTAGCGAGAAACCACAATGAGCAGTTCTTC
cdr3_aa: CASSLARNHNEQFF
clone_size: -
cdr3_length: 14
v_call: TRBV7-9
j_call: TRBJ2-1
d_call: -

cdr3_nt: TGTGCCAGCAGTCCGGGACAGCCCACAGATACGCAGTATTTT
cdr3_aa: CASSPGQPTDTQYF
clone_size: -
cdr3_length: 14
v_call: TRBV6-5
j_call: TRBJ2-3
d_call: TRBD1

cdr3_nt: TGTGCCAGTAGTATAGCTAGCGGGGGGCCCGGTGAGCAGTTCTTC
cdr3_aa: CASSIASGGPGEQFF
clone_size: -
cdr3_length: 15
v_call: TRBV19
j_call: TRBJ2-1
d_call: TRBD2

cdr3_nt: TGTGCCACCCCTACAAGGAATGAGCAGTTCTTC
cdr3_aa: CATPTRNEQFF
clone_size: -
cdr3_length: 11
v_call: TRBV2
j_call: TRBJ2-1
d_call: -

cdr3_nt: TGTGCCAGCAGCTTAGAGTCCCACGGGGAGCTGTTTTTT
cdr3_aa: CASSLESHGELFF
clone_size: -
cdr3_length: 13
v_call: TRBV7-3
j_call: TRBJ2-2
d_call: -

cdr3_nt: TGTGCCATCAGTGAGCTAGCGGGTGCCACAGATACGCAGTATTTT
cdr3_aa: CAISELAGATDTQYF
clone_size: -
cdr3_length: 15
v_call: TRBV10-3
j_call: TRBJ2-3
d_call: TRBD2

cdr3_nt: TGTGCCAGTAGTATTGGGACAGGGTCCTACGAGCAGTACTTC
cdr3_aa: CASSIGTGSYEQYF
clone_size: -
cdr3_length: 14
v_call: TRBV19
j_call: TRBJ2-7
d_call: TRBD1

cdr3_nt: TGCAGCGTTGAAGAAGGGTTCGGCAATGAGCAGTTCTTC
cdr3_aa: CSVEEGFGNEQFF
clone_size: -
cdr3_length: 13
v_call: TRBV29-1
j_call: TRBJ2-1
d_call: -

cdr3_nt: TGTGCCAGCAGATTAGCTGGGACTAGCGGGGGTTTCTACGAGCAGTACTTC
cdr3_aa: CASRLAGTSGGFYEQYF
clone_size: -
cdr3_length: 17
v_call: TRBV7-2
j_call: TRBJ2-7
d_call: TRBD2

cdr3_nt: TGTGCCAGCAGCCGTGAGGGTGGACGTAGCACAGATACGCAGTATTTT
cdr3_aa: CASSREGGRSTDTQYF
clone_size: -
cdr3_length: 16
v_call: TRBV7-2
j_call: TRBJ2-3
d_call: -

cdr3_nt: TGTGCCACCAGCGGTTTCACAGATACGCAGTATTTT
cdr3_aa: CATSGFTDTQYF
clone_size: -
cdr3_length: 12
v_call: TRBV15
j_call: TRBJ2-3
d_call: -

cdr3_nt: TGTGCCAGCAGCTTAACTCCGGGGCCCCTCAATCAGCCCCAGCATTTT
cdr3_aa: CASSLTPGPLNQPQHF
clone_size: -
cdr3_length: 16
v_call: TRBV7-2
j_call: TRBJ1-5
d_call: -

cdr3_nt: TGTGCCAGCAGCCCCGGGGGACGGAGATACCAAGAGACCCAGTACTTC
cdr3_aa: CASSPGGRRYQETQYF
clone_size: -
cdr3_length: 16
v_call: TRBV5-4
j_call: TRBJ2-5
d_call: -

cdr3_nt: TGTGCCAGCAGTGAAGCAAGCGGGAGGCGCTCTGGGGCCAACGTCCTGACTTTC
cdr3_aa: CASSEASGRRSGANVLTF
clone_size: -
cdr3_length: 18
v_call: TRBV6-1
j_call: TRBJ2-6
d_call: TRBD2

cdr3_nt: TGTGCCAGCTCTCAAGACACCTCAGGGGAGAACTATGGCTACACCTTC
cdr3_aa: CASSQDTSGENYGYTF
clone_size: -
cdr3_length: 16
v_call: TRBV18
j_call: TRBJ1-2
d_call: -

cdr3_nt: TGCGCCAGCAGCCCTTCCGCATCGGGAAACACCATATATTTT
cdr3_aa: CASSPSASGNTIYF
clone_size: -
cdr3_length: 14
v_call: TRBV4-1
j_call: TRBJ1-3
d_call: -

cdr3_nt: TGCGCCAGCAGCCGCCTACTAGCGGGAGGGCCCCATAGTGAGCAGTTCTTC
cdr3_aa: CASSRLLAGGPHSEQFF
clone_size: -
cdr3_length: 17
v_call: TRBV4-1
j_call: TRBJ2-1
d_call: TRBD2

cdr3_nt: TGTGCCAGCAGGCGGGTCGAAGGGCCCTACGAGCAGTACTTC
cdr3_aa: CASRRVEGPYEQYF
clone_size: -
cdr3_length: 14
v_call: TRBV2
j_call: TRBJ2-7
d_call: -

cdr3_nt: TGTGCTAGCAGTCCAGATGAAGACAGGCTGGCTGGAAACACCATATATTTT
cdr3_aa: CASSPDEDRLAGNTIYF
clone_size: -
cdr3_length: 17
v_call: TRBV7-7
j_call: TRBJ1-3
d_call: -

cdr3_nt: TGTGCCAGCAGCTCTTTCGGTGAAAAACTGTTTTTT
cdr3_aa: CASSSFGEKLFF
clone_size: -
cdr3_length: 12
v_call: TRBV7-9
j_call: TRBJ1-4
d_call: -

cdr3_nt: TGCGCCAGCAGCGTTTTAGGCGCGGGCACTGAAGCTTTCTTT
cdr3_aa: CASSVLGAGTEAFF
clone_size: -
cdr3_length: 14
v_call: TRBV5-1
j_call: TRBJ1-1
d_call: -

cdr3_nt: TGTGCCTGGAGCACCCAGGAGGGGGGCGAGCAGTACTTC
cdr3_aa: CAWSTQEGGEQYF
clone_size: -
cdr3_length: 13
v_call: TRBV30
j_call: TRBJ2-7
d_call: -

cdr3_nt: TGTGCCAGTAGTGCCTCATTGAACACTGAAGCTTTCTTT
cdr3_aa: CASSASLNTEAFF
clone_size: -
cdr3_length: 13
v_call: TRBV19
j_call: TRBJ1-1
d_call: -

cdr3_nt: TGCAGCGCCTCGGTAGGGAGGGCCACTGAAGCTTTCTTT
cdr3_aa: CSASVGRATEAFF
clone_size: few
cdr3_length: 13
v_call: TRBV29-1
j_call: TRBJ1-1
d_call: -

cdr3_nt: TGCGCCAGCAGGGAGTTTAGCACAGATACGCAGTATTTT
cdr3_aa: CASREFSTDTQYF
clone_size: -
cdr3_length: 13
v_call: TRBV5-1
j_call: TRBJ2-3
d_call: -

cdr3_nt: TGTGCCAGCAGACTCGGGACTAGCGGAAACACAGATACGCAGTATTTT
cdr3_aa: CASRLGTSGNTDTQYF
clone_size: -
cdr3_length: 16
v_call: TRBV6-6
j_call: TRBJ2-3
d_call: TRBD2

cdr3_nt: TGTGCCAGCTTGGAGACCCAAAGAGAGGCCCAGTACTTC
cdr3_aa: CASLETQREAQYF
clone_size: once
cdr3_length: 13
v_call: TRBV6-1
j_call: TRBJ2-5
d_call: -

cdr3_nt: TGTGCCAGCAGTTACTCACCGCGTAGGGGGGGAGATACGCAGTATTTT
cdr3_aa: CASSYSPRRGGDTQYF
clone_size: -
cdr3_length: 16
v_call: TRBV6-6
j_call: TRBJ2-3
d_call: -

cdr3_nt: TGTGCCAGCAGTTACGGAGGACGCAGTAACTATGGCTACACCTTC
cdr3_aa: CASSYGGRSNYGYTF
clone_size: -
cdr3_length: 15
v_call: TRBV6-5
j_call: TRBJ1-2
d_call: -

cdr3_nt: TGTGCCAGCAGGCCGGGGGACAGATATCAGCCCCAGCATTTT
cdr3_aa: CASRPGDRYQPQHF
clone_size: -
cdr3_length: 14
v_call: TRBV6-1
j_call: TRBJ1-5
d_call: TRBD1

cdr3_nt: TGTGCCAGCAGTCCCATATCGTCATACACTGAAGCTTTCTTT
cdr3_aa: CASSPISSYTEAFF
clone_size: -
cdr3_length: 14
v_call: TRBV25-1
j_call: TRBJ1-1
d_call: -

cdr3_nt: TGTGCCAGCAGTTACTCGAGTGGCCCCTATGGCTACACCTTC
cdr3_aa: CASSYSSGPYGYTF
clone_size: once
cdr3_length: 14
v_call: TRBV6-5
j_call: TRBJ1-2
d_call: -